This TCR beta chain was identified during a study of blood T cell repertoires in COVID-19. Study in general: The United States, Italy and Spain provided the acute and convalescent COVID-19 samples.

The CDR3 consists of 15 residues. Looked up from germline, CDR1 is SQVTM and CDR2 is ANQGSEA. V was cut by 3 bases and J by 0 bases, with 9 bases left in between. Assay: immunoSEQ multiplex PCR; the TCRdb copy retains only in-frame clones and omits some. The table has 270,000 or so clones, approximately 83% seen once. The sequence derives from a human donor in a cohort sampled during active COVID-19. The chain links TRBV29-1 to TRBJ2-6, with D uncertain. The specimen was peripheral blood. In DNA, the CDR3 is TGCAGCGTTGATTGGCAGTCCTCTGGGGCCAACGTCCTGACTTTC. The encoded protein is CSVDWQSSGANVLTF. Looking up the rest from reference TRBV29-1 and TRBJ2-6 gives the full variable domain: SAVISQKPSRDICQRGTSLTIQCQVDSQVTMMFWYRQQPGQSLTLIATANQGSEATYESGFVIDKFPISRPNLTFSTLTVSNMSPEDSSIYLCSVDWQSSGANVLTFGAGSRLTVL.